This section outlines one T cell receptor beta chain sequence together with its context. Produced via immunoSEQ multiplex PCR; TCRdb's table is partial and in-frame only. In the table there are around 80,000 clones, just over 90% of which are singletons. The data stem from a study of technical replicates of blood from a handful of donors. Deletions cut 5 bases from V and 6 bases from J, with 11 bases between. CDR3 length equals 13 residues. The V gene's germline CDR1 is SGHTA and CDR2 FQGTGA. The J gene is TRBJ2-1, the V gene TRBV7-3; D ambiguous. This receptor was taken from a human donor in good health. Sequencing input: T cells isolated from PBMCs. The CDR3 sequence is CASSQVKTNEQFF. DNA for the CDR3: TGTGCCAGCAGCCAGGTAAAGACCAATGAGCAGTTCTTC.